This TCR beta chain was recovered during a study of blood T cell repertoires in COVID-19 (dated by TCRdb to the early 2020s). About the full investigation: Samples covering the acute and convalescent phases of COVID-19 were provided by collaborators in the United States, Italy and Spain. Where available, HLA class I and class II types were obtained from metadata supplied by the sample provider rather than from assay-based typing. The repertoires were released in a freely available public database meant as a resource for research on the immune response to SARS-CoV-2. The sample metadata nearly always contained a de-identified subject ID, COVID-19 status, age in years and sex. The material from the prospective study consisted of cDNA or gDNA derived from T cells, B-cell-depleted T cells, or PBMCs. The samples were drawn from two sources: the first 160 participants of the ongoing ImmuneRACE study, and 950 to 1,500 subjects contributed by 6 global collaborators. Subjects who had been exposed to COVID-19, were actively infected with it, or had recovered from it provided the deeply sampled blood TCRbeta repertoires that made up the dataset. The study at large found these results: Clinical and demographic metadata were provided uncurated, with the amount varying by source and participant.

On this clone itself: Its binding antigen is unknown. No much larger clone exists at a distance of one base, and base qualities are not known.

TCRbeta CDR3 regions were amplified from genomic DNA using the immunoSEQ Assay, a bias-controlled multiplex PCR. As for how the authors treated the data: The number of nucleated cells in each sample was estimated from the amplification of reference gene primers within the assay. To quantify the absolute abundance of each unique TCRbeta CDR3 rearrangement, sequence reads were collapsed and filtered. For each sample, productive Simpson clonality was calculated by taking the square root of Simpson's diversity index across productive rearrangements. Entries here come from immuneACCESS through TCRdb and include only in-frame sequences with V and J called. Some clones fail to appear in such tables; in the studies checked, an unresolved V gene covers under half of the shortfall, and the cause of the remainder is unknown. Clonal size and the V and J genes are those of that table, whereas D and trimming came from the DNA. The sample table shows some 55,000 clones, and over 75% are seen once. The ten biggest clones cover over 6.5% of the sample.

The CDR3 holds 14 amino acids from the cysteine to the phenylalanine. Only the CDR3 portion is preserved as DNA: 42 bases, with reading frame beginning at the first base. Whole blood was collected in K2EDTA tubes by collaborating institutions according to the institutions' own protocols. Collaborator samples were shipped for TCRbeta analysis as frozen whole blood, isolated PBMCs, or DNA extracted from either sample type. This clonotype was obtained from a man aged 55 to 70 with acute or convalescent COVID-19. The material sequenced was peripheral blood. The receptor chain draws on TRBV7-5 and TRBJ2-1; TRBD2 reflects the table's D call only, with no check against the DNA. TRBV7-5 is a known pseudogene. The CDR3 loop reads CARSLRGGGEEQFF. The nucleotides read TGTGCCAGAAGCTTGCGGGGGGGCGGAGAAGAGCAGTTCTTC.